This T cell receptor beta chain stems from a study of early T cells in non-severe SARS-CoV-2 infection (dated by TCRdb to 2020 to 2023). Regarding the study in general: Because TCR sequencing relied on bulk RNA taken from unsorted whole blood, pairing of alpha and beta chains was not possible. Here is what the overall study found, with its caveats: Matching against VDJdb was skewed toward anti-spike CD8 responses, likely underestimated virus-specific expansions, and missed private and CD4 specificities.

Comment on this clonotype: This receptor's antigen is unknown. Per-nucleotide qualities are absent, and no much larger clonotype sits a single base away.

Library prep was done by 5' RACE. Sequencer: NextSeq 500. In the TCR library protocol, unique molecular identifiers were attached to individual cDNA molecules to correct for PCR bias and sequencing error. Sequencing covered both TCR alpha and beta chains, and within each sample the abundances of alpha and beta sequences were tightly co-correlated. The study's processing was this. Decombinator V4 was used to annotate the V gene, J gene and CDR3 of the TCR sequences. TCRs were defined as expanded if a significant change between any two time points was detected under a Poisson model with p below 0.0001. Abundances of TCRs were expressed as counts per million after normalisation to the total number of TCRs sequenced in each sample. A search of VDJdb, accessed on 1 November 2021, was run for TCRs annotated to CMV, EBV and SARS-CoV-2, with TCRs annotated for multiple antigens excluded. Starting from the raw public reads, TCRdb applied fastp trimming at Q25, assembled clones with MiXCR and retained in-frame beta chains. Rows merge per CDR3 protein into single entries with the most common DNA and genes. The V and J calls, along with clone size, are taken from TCRdb and not from the paper's own processing. The table for this sample lists tens of thousands of distinct CDR3 sequences; 6% to 7% of them were counted only once. The leading ten clones occupy 6.5% to 9% of the sample.

Set within a cohort of healthcare workers in London, UK, this nested case-control study involved weekly PCR testing of nasopharyngeal swabs along with blood sampling. Healthcare workers were recruited during the week of the UK lockdown, between 23 and 31 March 2020, and followed weekly for up to roughly 16 weeks. Sequenced sample: whole blood. This clonotype was sampled from an adult who was a healthcare worker with PCR-confirmed SARS-CoV-2 infection or an uninfected control (not recorded which).

The nucleotides are TGCAGTGCTAGGACCGGGACGGAAAGCACAGATACGCAGTATTTT. Its translation is CSARTGTESTDTQYF. The rearrangement joined TRBV20-1 to TRBJ2-3; the D gene is perhaps TRBD1 or TRBD2, as each covers 5 bases. The germline V gene (reference sequence) yields DFQATT for CDR1 and SNEGSKA for CDR2. V and J are truncated by 3 bases and 0 bases respectively, leaving an intervening sequence of 13 bases. The CDR3 starts with the cysteine, ends with the phenylalanine, and has 15 residues. The entry retains the CDR3 DNA only, 45 bases that are in frame from base 1.